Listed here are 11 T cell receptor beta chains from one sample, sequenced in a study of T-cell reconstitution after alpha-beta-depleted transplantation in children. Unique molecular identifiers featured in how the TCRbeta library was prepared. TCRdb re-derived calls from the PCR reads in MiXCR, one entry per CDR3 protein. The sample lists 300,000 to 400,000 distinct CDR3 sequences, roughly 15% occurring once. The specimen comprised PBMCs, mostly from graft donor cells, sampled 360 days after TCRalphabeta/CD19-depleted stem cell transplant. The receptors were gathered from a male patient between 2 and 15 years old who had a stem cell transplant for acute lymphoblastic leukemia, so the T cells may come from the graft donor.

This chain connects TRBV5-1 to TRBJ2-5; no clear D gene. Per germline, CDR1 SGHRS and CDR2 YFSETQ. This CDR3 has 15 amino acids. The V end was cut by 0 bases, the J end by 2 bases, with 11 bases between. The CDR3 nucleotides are TGCGCCAGCAGCTTGGCCTCGGGCCTACAAGAGACCCAGTACTTC. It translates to CASSLASGLQETQYF.

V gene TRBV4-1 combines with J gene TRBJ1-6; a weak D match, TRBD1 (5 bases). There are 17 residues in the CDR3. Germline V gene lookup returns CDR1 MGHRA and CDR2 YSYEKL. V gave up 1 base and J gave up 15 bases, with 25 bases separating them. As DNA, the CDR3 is TGCGCCAGCAGCCAAGGGCGGTCCAGGGCCAGGAGGGATGTCCTCCACTTT. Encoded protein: CASSQGRSRARRDVLHF.

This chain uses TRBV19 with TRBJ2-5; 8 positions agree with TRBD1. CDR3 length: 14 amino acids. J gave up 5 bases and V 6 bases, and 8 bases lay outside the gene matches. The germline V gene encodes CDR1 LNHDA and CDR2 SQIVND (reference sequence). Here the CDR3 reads CASSLTGAGETQYF. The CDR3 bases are TGTGCCAGTAGCCTGACAGGGGCGGGTGAGACCCAGTACTTC.

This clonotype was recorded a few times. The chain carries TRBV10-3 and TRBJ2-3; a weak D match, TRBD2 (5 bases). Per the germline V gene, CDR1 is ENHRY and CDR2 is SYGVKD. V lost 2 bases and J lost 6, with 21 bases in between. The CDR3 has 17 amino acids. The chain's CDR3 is CAISEPPERGSWDTQYF. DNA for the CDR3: TGTGCCATCAGTGAGCCCCCTGAGAGAGGGAGTTGGGATACGCAGTATTTT.

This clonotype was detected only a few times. CDR3 loop: CAWEPAGDTQYF. The CDR3 DNA is TGTGCCTGGGAGCCAGCGGGAGATACGCAGTATTTT. The rearrangement uses TRBV30 and TRBJ2-3; TRBD2 might be the D (6 bases). Germline CDR1 is GTSNPN and CDR2 is SVGIG (reference sequence). Deletions cut 5 bases from V and 5 bases from J, with 11 bases between. The CDR3 contains 12 residues.

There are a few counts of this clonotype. The CDR3 here is CASSVGQDGNIQYF. The CDR3 DNA sequence: TGTGCCAGCAGCGTAGGACAGGACGGAAACATTCAGTACTTC. This chain joins TRBV9 and TRBJ2-4; a possible D gene is TRBD1 (6 bases). The CDR3 sequence is 14 residues long. The germline V and J ends were trimmed by 0 bases and 6 bases, with 10 bases remaining between them. The germline gives CDR1 SGDLS, CDR2 YYNGEE.

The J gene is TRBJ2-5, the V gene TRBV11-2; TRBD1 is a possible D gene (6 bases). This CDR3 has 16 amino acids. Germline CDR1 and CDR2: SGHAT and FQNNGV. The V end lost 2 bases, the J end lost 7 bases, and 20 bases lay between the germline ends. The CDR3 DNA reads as TGTGCCAGCAGCTTAATGGGGGCAGAGGTGTCTGGGACCCAGTACTTC. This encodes CASSLMGAEVSGTQYF.

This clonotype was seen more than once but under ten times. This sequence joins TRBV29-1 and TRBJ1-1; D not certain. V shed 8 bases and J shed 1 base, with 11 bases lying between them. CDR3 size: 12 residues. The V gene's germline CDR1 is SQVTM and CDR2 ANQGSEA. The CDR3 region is CSPLYRNTEAFF. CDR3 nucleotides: TGCAGCCCCCTTTATAGGAACACTGAAGCTTTCTTT.

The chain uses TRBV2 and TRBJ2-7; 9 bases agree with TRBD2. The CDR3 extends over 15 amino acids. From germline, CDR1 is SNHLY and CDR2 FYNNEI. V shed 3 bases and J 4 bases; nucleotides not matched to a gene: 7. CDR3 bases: TGTGCCAGCAGTGATTGGGCTAGCGGGACGTACGAGCAGTACTTC. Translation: CASSDWASGTYEQYF.

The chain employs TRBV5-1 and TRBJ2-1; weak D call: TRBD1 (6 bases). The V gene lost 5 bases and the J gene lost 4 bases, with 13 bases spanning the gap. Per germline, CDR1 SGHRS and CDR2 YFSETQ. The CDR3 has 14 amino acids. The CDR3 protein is CASRRGSLYNEQFF. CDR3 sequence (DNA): TGCGCCAGCAGGAGGGGGAGCCTGTACAATGAGCAGTTCTTC.

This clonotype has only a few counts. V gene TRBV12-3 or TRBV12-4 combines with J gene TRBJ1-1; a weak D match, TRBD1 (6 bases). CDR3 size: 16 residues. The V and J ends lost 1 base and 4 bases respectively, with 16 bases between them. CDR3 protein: CASSLGPRGFITEAFF. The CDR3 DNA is TGTGCCAGCAGTTTAGGGCCCAGGGGCTTTATCACTGAAGCTTTCTTT.